The present T cell receptor beta chain was sequenced within a study of T cell responses to AZD1222 COVID-19 vaccine. Broader study findings: Among those given AZD1222, only five to seven were seropositive at baseline.

Germline V gene sequence: CDR1 SGHTA, CDR2 FQGTGA. The CDR3 extends over 16 amino acids. V lost 4 bases and J lost 8, with 22 bases in between. Analysis merged second doses at about 4 or about 12 weeks. The repertoire was sequenced with immunoSEQ multiplex PCR; TCRdb's copy has only in-frame clones and lacks some. Of 190,000 or so clones listed, approximately 90% are singletons. Remarks on this clone: Its target is unknown.

J is TRBJ2-3 and V is TRBV7-3; D gene uncertain. The sequences come from peripheral blood, collected 28 days after the second AZD1222 dose. The TCR comes from an adult who received the AZD1222 COVID-19 vaccine. CDR3: CASSSPSSLGLGTQYF. For the CDR3, the DNA is TGTGCCAGCAGCTCACCCTCTTCCTTGGGCTTGGGTACGCAGTATTTT. The entire variable domain, with the rest obtained from reference TRBV7-3 and TRBJ2-3, is as follows: GAGVSQTPSNKVTEKGKYVELRCDPISGHTALYWYRQSLGQGPEFLIYFQGTGAADDSGLPNDRFFAVRPEGSVSTLKIQRTERGDSAVYLCASSSPSSLGLGTQYFGPGTRLTVL.